One sample yielded the 24 T cell receptor beta chains listed below, sequenced in a study of T cells in Graves' hyperthyroidism and ophthalmopathy. Researchers took RNA transcripts and amplified the TCR beta CDR3 regions from them. A set of HTBI primers served as the primers for a first-round RT-PCR of the TCR CDR3. One entry per CDR3 protein, called by TCRdb with MiXCR from the multiplex PCR reads. In the table there are 600,000 to 650,000 distinct CDR3 sequences, roughly 20% of which are singletons. Sequencing was done on a sample of blood. The source is a man aged 25-40 years with Graves' ophthalmopathy.

The chain couples TRBV5-1 to TRBJ1-2; D gene uncertain. Trimming took 1 base from V and 2 from J, leaving 6 bases between them. The CDR3 is 13 residues long. CDR1 is SGHRS, CDR2 YFSETQ, per germline. The CDR3 region is CASSLLGNYGYTF. In DNA, the CDR3 is TGCGCCAGCAGCTTGCTTGGGAACTATGGCTACACCTTC.

This clonotype turned up a few times. The gene calls are TRBV5-1 and TRBJ2-5; 16 bases are shared with TRBD2. The CDR3 runs 19 residues. The junction had 9 bases not matched to a gene; V was cut back by 4 bases and J by 0 bases. In germline, CDR1 is SGHRS, CDR2 YFSETQ. This CDR3 is CASSTGLAGGFSYQETQYF. In DNA, the CDR3 is TGCGCCAGCAGCACGGGACTAGCGGGAGGGTTCTCGTACCAAGAGACCCAGTACTTC. Based on the CDR3 plus reference TRBV5-1 and TRBJ2-5, the full variable domain is KAGVTQTPRYLIKTRGQQVTLSCSPISGHRSVSWYQQTPGQGLQFLFEYFSETQRNKGNFPGRFSGRQFSNSRSEMNVSTLELGDSALYLCASSTGLAGGFSYQETQYFGPGTRLLVL.

This chain joins TRBV29-1 and TRBJ2-1; the match to TRBD1 covers 7 bases. With V trimmed by 3 bases and J by 6 bases, 5 bases remained unmatched. The CDR3 runs to 13 residues. Per the germline V gene, CDR1 is SQVTM and CDR2 is ANQGSEA. This chain's CDR3 is CSVEFRQGNEQFF. For the CDR3, the DNA is TGCAGCGTTGAGTTCCGACAGGGCAATGAGCAGTTCTTC.

This clonotype was seen only a few times. The genes are TRBV7-9 and TRBJ2-5, with a possible D match to TRBD2 (6 bases). The CDR3 consists of 14 residues. Trimming stripped 5 bases from V and 5 bases from J, with 15 bases between. Germline V lookup: CDR1 SEHNR, CDR2 FQNEAQ (reference sequence). The CDR3 DNA sequence: TGTGCCAGCAGCCAACTTCGGGGGAGGGAGACCCAGTACTTC. This gives the protein CASSQLRGRETQYF.

This clonotype showed up just a few times. This rearrangement joins TRBV6-1 to TRBJ1-6, with 7 bases fitting TRBD1. CDR3 size: 16 residues. CDR1 is MNHNS and CDR2 is SASEGT in the germline V gene. Losses at the gene ends were 3 bases for V and 6 bases for J; bases not matched to a gene: 8. The CDR3 spells CASSERGTVSNSPLHF. CDR3 DNA: TGTGCCAGCAGTGAGAGGGGGACAGTGAGTAATTCACCCCTCCACTTT.

This clonotype was seen at least ten times. The V and J genes are TRBV11-2 and TRBJ2-1; the D gene is possibly TRBD2 (6 bases). Germline V gives CDR1 SGHAT, CDR2 FQNNGV. Trimming cost V 6 bases and J 8 bases, with 14 bases left between them. The length of the CDR3 is 13 residues. The CDR3 is CASSETRVDEQFF. Written as DNA, the CDR3 is TGTGCCAGCAGTGAGACTAGAGTCGATGAGCAGTTCTTC.

The table lists this clonotype with a few counts. The CDR3 here is CASSQAGGYTF. In DNA, the CDR3 is TGTGCCAGCAGCCAAGCGGGTGGCTACACCTTC. The chain has TRBV3-1 and TRBJ1-2, with D unclear. V was clipped by 1 base and J by 7 bases, with 4 bases between them. The CDR3 contains 11 residues. Germline values: CDR1 LGHDT, CDR2 YNNKEL (reference sequence).

The chain employs TRBV20-1 and TRBJ2-7, with TRBD2 matching 9 bases. Losses at the gene ends were 5 bases for V and 0 bases for J; bases not matched to a gene: 2. Germline assignment: CDR1 DFQATT and CDR2 SNEGSKA (reference sequence). The CDR3 contains 13 residues. The DNA for the CDR3 is TGCAGTGCTTGTAGCGGGAGCTCCTACGAGCAGTACTTC. This encodes CSACSGSSYEQYF.

At least ten counts were recorded for this clonotype. The chain couples TRBV30 to TRBJ2-7, with D maybe TRBD1 (6 bases). V lost 3 bases to trimming and J lost 3 bases, with 15 bases between them. Germline V gene lookup returns CDR1 GTSNPN and CDR2 SVGIG (reference sequence). The CDR3 contains 14 residues. The CDR3, as DNA: TGTGCCTGGAGGTCTCCCGGGACAATCTACGAGCAGTACTTC. Its translation is CAWRSPGTIYEQYF.

This clonotype was seen more than once but under ten times. V usage is TRBV6-1 and J usage is TRBJ2-1, with D perhaps given as TRBD1 or TRBD2 (5 bases each). With 0 bases removed from V and 9 bases from J, the gap between germline ends came to 12 bases. The CDR3 runs to 14 residues. The germline CDR1 and CDR2 sequences are MNHNS and SASEGT. The CDR3 DNA sequence: TGTGCCAGCAGTGAAGCGGGTGGGGGATCTGAGCAGTTCTTC. Its translation: CASSEAGGGSEQFF.

The rearrangement uses TRBV7-9 and TRBJ1-4, with 10 bases fitting TRBD1. CDR3 size: 16 residues. From germline, CDR1 is SEHNR and CDR2 FQNEAQ (reference sequence). J gave up 3 bases and V 5 bases, and 6 bases lay outside the gene matches. The CDR3 region has the DNA TGTGCCAGCAGCCCCCAGGACAGGGGGGCTAATGAAAAACTGTTTTTT. This encodes CASSPQDRGANEKLFF.

V usage is TRBV3-1 and J usage is TRBJ1-5; 9 nucleotides match TRBD1. Looked up from germline, CDR1 is LGHDT and CDR2 is YNNKEL (reference sequence). Trimming at V came to 0 bases and at J to 7 bases, leaving 4 bases not matched to a gene. CDR3 length equals 15 residues. This CDR3 is CASSQEGTGPQPQHF. The CDR3 DNA reads as TGTGCCAGCAGCCAAGAAGGGACAGGGCCCCAGCCCCAGCATTTT.

V gene TRBV12-3 or TRBV12-4 combines with J gene TRBJ2-3; perhaps TRBD1 as D (5 bases). The CDR3 totals 15 residues. With 1 base removed from V and 0 bases from J, the gap between germline ends came to 8 bases. As DNA, the CDR3 is TGTGCCAGCAGTTTAGATAGGGGTAGCACAGATACGCAGTATTTT. This sequence encodes CASSLDRGSTDTQYF.

The sample holds many counts of this clonotype. The J gene is TRBJ2-5, the V gene TRBV7-3, with a weak D call TRBD1 (5 bases). Trimming removed 8 bases at V and 2 bases at J, with 12 bases between. Germline values: CDR1 SGHTA, CDR2 FQGTGA. This CDR3 has 13 residues. The CDR3 is CASGVGAQETQYF. The CDR3 nucleotides are TGTGCCAGCGGGGTAGGGGCACAAGAGACCCAGTACTTC.

The gene calls are TRBV6-2 or TRBV6-3 and TRBJ1-1; D not certain. The CDR3 has 14 residues. Germline V gives CDR1 MNHEY, CDR2 SVGEGT. Trimming pared 6 bases from V and 2 bases from J, leaving 13 bases between. Written as DNA, the CDR3 is TGTGCCAGCAGCTCCTCCCTTGCTAACACTGAAGCTTTCTTT. It is translated as CASSSSLANTEAFF.

The chain recombines TRBV20-1 with TRBJ1-5, with a possible D match to TRBD1 (5 bases). V dropped 6 bases and J dropped 5 bases, with 20 bases sitting between them. Germline V gene data show CDR1 as DFQATT and CDR2 as SNEGSKA (reference sequence). CDR3 length: 15 residues. The CDR3 protein is CSAARQSMGDQPQHF. The CDR3 DNA reads as TGCAGTGCCGCTAGACAGTCCATGGGGGATCAGCCCCAGCATTTT.

The chain employs TRBV13 and TRBJ2-7; D may be TRBD1 (5 bases). Germline assignment: CDR1 PRHDT and CDR2 FYEKMQ (reference sequence). The CDR3 extends over 15 amino acids. V shed 4 bases and J shed 1 base, with 14 bases lying between them. The CDR3 loop reads CASSSSPPGSYEQYF. As DNA, the CDR3 is TGTGCCAGCAGCTCCTCACCCCCAGGGTCCTACGAGCAGTACTTC.

This clonotype was picked up a small number of times. The CDR3 spells CSAALGGINEQFF. The CDR3, as DNA: TGCAGTGCTGCCCTCGGGGGAATTAATGAGCAGTTCTTC. V and J are TRBV20-1 and TRBJ2-1; perhaps TRBD2 as D (6 bases). Trimming pared 5 bases from V and 7 bases from J, leaving 15 bases between. Germline-derived CDR1 and CDR2 are DFQATT and SNEGSKA (reference sequence). This CDR3 region has 13 residues.

The sample holds a few counts of this clonotype. The V and J genes are TRBV7-2 and TRBJ1-4; D remains ambiguous. The germline gives CDR1 SGHTA, CDR2 FQGNSA. With 1 base removed from V and 8 bases from J, the gap between germline ends came to 14 bases. CDR3 size: 15 residues. The CDR3 DNA follows: TGTGCCAGCAGCTTAGGGGTCGGCCTCGGGGAAAAACTGTTTTTT. Protein: CASSLGVGLGEKLFF.

With regard to this clonotype: Its ends do not fully match the called genes, so a read error is possible. This rearrangement joins TRBV7-7 to TRBJ2-1; 9 positions match TRBD2. Germline CDR1 is SSHAT and CDR2 is FNYEAQ (reference sequence). This CDR3 spans 15 amino acids. In nucleotides, the CDR3 is TGTGCTAGCAGCGTCGGGACTAGCAAAGACAATGAGCAGTTCTTC. Its protein is CASSVGTSKDNEQFF.

This chain uses TRBV10-3 with TRBJ2-7, with 9 positions matching TRBD2. The CDR3 has 13 residues. Unmatched junction bases numbered 6, after V lost 5 bases and J lost 7 bases. The germline V gene has CDR1 ENHRY and CDR2 SYGVKD. The CDR3 loop reads CAISPGTSWEQYF. As DNA, the CDR3 is TGTGCCATCAGTCCCGGGACTAGCTGGGAGCAGTACTTC.

This chain links TRBV11-3 with TRBJ2-3; no clear D. Trimming left V 2 bases short and J 7 bases short, with 10 bases between. The CDR3 is made up of 13 amino acids. The germline CDR1 and CDR2 sequences are SGHNT and YENEEA. The CDR3 is CASSLHLSHTQYF. The CDR3 nucleotides are TGTGCCAGCAGCTTACACCTGTCGCATACGCAGTATTTT.

The chain has TRBV2 and TRBJ1-1, with TRBD1 as a possible D gene (5 bases). The germline gives CDR1 SNHLY, CDR2 FYNNEI. V dropped 6 bases and J dropped 7 bases, with 21 bases sitting between them. CDR3 length: 15 amino acids. In nucleotides, the CDR3 is TGTGCCAGCAGCCCCTGGGCTGGGGCAGTGGATGAAGCTTTCTTT. This sequence encodes CASSPWAGAVDEAFF.

In its sample, this clonotype was seen many times. The CDR3 reads CASSFDPLLASGANVLTF. The DNA of the CDR3 is TGTGCCAGCAGTTTTGACCCTCTTTTGGCCTCTGGGGCCAACGTCCTGACTTTC. This chain links TRBV7-2 with TRBJ2-6; D not certain. V lost 6 bases, J lost 0 bases, and 18 bases lay in between. Germline lookup yields CDR1 SGHTA and CDR2 FQGNSA. There are 18 residues in the CDR3.